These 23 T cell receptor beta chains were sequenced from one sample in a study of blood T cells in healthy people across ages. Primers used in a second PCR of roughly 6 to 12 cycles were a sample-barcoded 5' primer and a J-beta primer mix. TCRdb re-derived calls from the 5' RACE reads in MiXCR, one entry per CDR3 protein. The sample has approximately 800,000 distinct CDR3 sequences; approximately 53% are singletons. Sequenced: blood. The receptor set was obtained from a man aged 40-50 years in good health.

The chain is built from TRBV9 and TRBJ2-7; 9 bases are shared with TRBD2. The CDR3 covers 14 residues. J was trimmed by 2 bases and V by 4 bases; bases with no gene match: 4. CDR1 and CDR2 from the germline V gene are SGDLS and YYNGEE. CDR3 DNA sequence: TGTGCCAGCAGCCCGGCTAGCGGGACCTACGAGCAGTACTTC. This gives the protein CASSPASGTYEQYF.

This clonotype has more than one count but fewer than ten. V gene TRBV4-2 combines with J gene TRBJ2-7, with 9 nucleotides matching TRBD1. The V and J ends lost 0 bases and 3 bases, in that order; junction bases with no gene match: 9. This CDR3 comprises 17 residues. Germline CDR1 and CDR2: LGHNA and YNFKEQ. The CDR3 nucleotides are TGTGCCAGCAGCCAAGATGAGTTGGGACAGGGTAACTACGAGCAGTACTTC. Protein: CASSQDELGQGNYEQYF.

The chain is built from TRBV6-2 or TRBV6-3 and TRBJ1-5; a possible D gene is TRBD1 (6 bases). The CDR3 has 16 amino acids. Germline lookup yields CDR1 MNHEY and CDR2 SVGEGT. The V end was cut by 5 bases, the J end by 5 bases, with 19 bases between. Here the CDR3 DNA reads TGTGCCAGCAGTCGGGGAGAGGGGGTAGGGCATCAGCCCCAGCATTTT. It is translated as CASSRGEGVGHQPQHF.

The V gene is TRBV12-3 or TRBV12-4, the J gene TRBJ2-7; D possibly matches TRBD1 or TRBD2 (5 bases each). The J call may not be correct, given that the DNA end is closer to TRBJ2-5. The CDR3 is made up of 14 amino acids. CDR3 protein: CASSLSGPRRTQYF. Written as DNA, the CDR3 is TGTGCCAGCAGTTTATCGGGGCCCCGGAGGACCCAGTACTTC.

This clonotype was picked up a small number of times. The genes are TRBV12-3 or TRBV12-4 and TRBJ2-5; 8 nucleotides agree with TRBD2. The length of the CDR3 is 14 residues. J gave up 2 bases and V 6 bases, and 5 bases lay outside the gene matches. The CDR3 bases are TGTGCCAGCAGCGAACTAGCGGTACAAGAGACCCAGTACTTC. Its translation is CASSELAVQETQYF.

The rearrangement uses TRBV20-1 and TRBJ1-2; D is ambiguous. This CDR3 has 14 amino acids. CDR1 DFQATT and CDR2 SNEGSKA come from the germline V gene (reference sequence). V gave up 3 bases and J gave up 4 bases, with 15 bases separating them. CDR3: CSASQTEGFYGYTF. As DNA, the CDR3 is TGCAGTGCTAGTCAAACTGAAGGATTCTATGGCTACACCTTC.

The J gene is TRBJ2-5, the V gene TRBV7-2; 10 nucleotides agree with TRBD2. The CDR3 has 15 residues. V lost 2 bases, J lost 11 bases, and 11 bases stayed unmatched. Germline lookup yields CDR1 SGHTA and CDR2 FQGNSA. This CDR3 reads CASSLTSGANNEQYF. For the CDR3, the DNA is TGTGCCAGCAGCTTAACTAGCGGGGCGAACAATGAGCAGTACTTC.

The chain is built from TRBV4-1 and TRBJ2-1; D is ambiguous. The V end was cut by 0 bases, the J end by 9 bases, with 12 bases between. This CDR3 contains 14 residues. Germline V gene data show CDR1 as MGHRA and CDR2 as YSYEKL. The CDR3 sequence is CASSQDGVAFEQFF. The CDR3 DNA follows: TGCGCCAGCAGCCAAGATGGAGTAGCTTTTGAGCAGTTCTTC.

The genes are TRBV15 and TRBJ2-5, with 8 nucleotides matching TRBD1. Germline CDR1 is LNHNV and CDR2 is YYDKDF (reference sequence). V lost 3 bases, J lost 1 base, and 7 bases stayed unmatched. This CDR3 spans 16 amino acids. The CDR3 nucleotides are TGTGCCACCAGCAGCCCGCACGGACAGGGCCAAGAGACCCAGTACTTC. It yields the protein CATSSPHGQGQETQYF.

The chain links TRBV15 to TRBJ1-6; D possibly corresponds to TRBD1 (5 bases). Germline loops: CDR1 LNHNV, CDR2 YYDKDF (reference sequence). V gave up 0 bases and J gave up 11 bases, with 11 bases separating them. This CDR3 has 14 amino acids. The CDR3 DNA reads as TGTGCCACCAGCAGAGATGGCGGGGGTCCACCCCTCCACTTT. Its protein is CATSRDGGGPPLHF.

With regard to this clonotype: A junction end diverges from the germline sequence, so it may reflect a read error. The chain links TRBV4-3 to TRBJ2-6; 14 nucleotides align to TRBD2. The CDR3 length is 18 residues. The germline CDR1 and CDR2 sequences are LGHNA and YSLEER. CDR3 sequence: CAGSQGTSGSSGANVLTF. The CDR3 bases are TGCGCCGGCAGCCAAGGGACTAGCGGGAGTTCAGGGGCCAACGTCCTGACTTTC.

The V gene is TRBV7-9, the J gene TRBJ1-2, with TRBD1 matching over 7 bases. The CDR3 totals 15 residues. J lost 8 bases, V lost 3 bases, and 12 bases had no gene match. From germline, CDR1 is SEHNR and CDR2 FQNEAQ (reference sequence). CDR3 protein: CASSLLDRDPLGYTF. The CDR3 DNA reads TGTGCCAGCAGCTTGCTCGACAGGGACCCCTTGGGCTACACCTTC.

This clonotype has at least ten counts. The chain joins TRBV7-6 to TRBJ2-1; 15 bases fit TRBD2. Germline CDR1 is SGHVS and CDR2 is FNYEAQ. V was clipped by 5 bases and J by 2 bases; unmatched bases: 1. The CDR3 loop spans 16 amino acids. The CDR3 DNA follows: TGTGCCAGCAGCCGGACTAGCGGGAGGGCCTACAATGAGCAGTTCTTC. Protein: CASSRTSGRAYNEQFF.

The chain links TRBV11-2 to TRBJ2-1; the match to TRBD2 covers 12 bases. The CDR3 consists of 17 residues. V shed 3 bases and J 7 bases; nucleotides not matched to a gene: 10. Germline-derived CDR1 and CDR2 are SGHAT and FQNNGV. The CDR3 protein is CASSFNLAGGPRNEQFF. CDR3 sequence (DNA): TGTGCCAGCAGCTTCAATCTAGCGGGGGGGCCGAGGAATGAGCAGTTCTTC. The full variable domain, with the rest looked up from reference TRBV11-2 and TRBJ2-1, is EAGVAQSPRYKIIEKRQSVAFWCNPISGHATLYWYQQILGQGPKLLIQFQNNGVVDDSQLPKDRFSAERLKGVDSTLKIQPAKLEDSAVYLCASSFNLAGGPRNEQFFGPGTRLTVL.

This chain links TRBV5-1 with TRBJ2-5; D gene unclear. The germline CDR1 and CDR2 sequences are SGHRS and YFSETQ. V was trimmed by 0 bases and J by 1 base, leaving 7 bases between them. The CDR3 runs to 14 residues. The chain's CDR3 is CASSLGDPQETQYF. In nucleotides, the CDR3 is TGCGCCAGCAGCTTGGGCGATCCCCAAGAGACCCAGTACTTC.

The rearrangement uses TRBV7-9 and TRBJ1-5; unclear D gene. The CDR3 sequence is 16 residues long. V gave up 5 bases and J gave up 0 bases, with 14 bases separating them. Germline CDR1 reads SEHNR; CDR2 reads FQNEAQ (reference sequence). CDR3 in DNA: TGTGCCAGCAGCCGCTCCGGGGAACATAGCAATCAGCCCCAGCATTTT. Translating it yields CASSRSGEHSNQPQHF.

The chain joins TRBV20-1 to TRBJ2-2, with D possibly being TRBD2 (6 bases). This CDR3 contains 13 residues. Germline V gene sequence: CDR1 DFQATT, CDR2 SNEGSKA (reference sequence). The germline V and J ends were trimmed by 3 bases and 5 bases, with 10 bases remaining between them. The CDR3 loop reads CSASAGGTGELFF. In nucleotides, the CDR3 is TGCAGTGCTAGCGCCGGAGGGACCGGGGAGCTGTTTTTT.

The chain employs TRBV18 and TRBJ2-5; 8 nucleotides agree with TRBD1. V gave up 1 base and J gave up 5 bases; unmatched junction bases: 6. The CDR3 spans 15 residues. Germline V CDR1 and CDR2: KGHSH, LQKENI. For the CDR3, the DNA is TGTGCCAGCTCACCACTGGGACAGGAGTTGGAGACCCAGTACTTC. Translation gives CASSPLGQELETQYF.

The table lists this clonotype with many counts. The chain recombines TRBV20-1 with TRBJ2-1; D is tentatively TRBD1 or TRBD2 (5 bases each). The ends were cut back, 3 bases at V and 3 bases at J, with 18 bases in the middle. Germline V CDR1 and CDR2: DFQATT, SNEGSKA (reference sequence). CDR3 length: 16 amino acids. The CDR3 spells CSASMGERSFYNEQFF. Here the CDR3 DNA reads TGCAGTGCTAGTATGGGGGAGCGATCTTTCTACAATGAGCAGTTCTTC.

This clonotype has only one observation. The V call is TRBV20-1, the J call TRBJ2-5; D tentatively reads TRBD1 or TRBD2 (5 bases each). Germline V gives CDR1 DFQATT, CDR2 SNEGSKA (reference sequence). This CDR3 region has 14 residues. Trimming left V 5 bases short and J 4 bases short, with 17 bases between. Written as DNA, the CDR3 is TGCAGTGCTTCCCCACGGGGCAGCCGAGAGACCCAGTACTTC. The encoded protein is CSASPRGSRETQYF.

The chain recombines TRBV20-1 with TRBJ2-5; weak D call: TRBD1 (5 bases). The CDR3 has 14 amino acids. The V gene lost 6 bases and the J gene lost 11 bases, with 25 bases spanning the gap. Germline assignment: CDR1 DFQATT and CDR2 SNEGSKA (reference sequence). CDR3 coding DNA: TGCAGTGCCCCCCACCCAGGCAGGGATAATGGGCAGTACTTC. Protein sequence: CSAPHPGRDNGQYF.

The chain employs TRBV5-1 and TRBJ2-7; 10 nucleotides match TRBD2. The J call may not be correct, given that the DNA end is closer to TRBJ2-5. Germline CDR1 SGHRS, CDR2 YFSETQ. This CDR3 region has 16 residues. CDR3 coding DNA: TGCGCCAGCAGCCAAGGCGGAGCGGGGGGGCTTAGGACCCAGTACTTC. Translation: CASSQGGAGGLRTQYF.

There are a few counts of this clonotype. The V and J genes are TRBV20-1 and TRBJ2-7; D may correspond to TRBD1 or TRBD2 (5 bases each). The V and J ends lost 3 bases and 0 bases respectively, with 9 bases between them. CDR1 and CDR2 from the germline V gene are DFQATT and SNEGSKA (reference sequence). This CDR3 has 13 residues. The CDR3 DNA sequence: TGCAGTGCTAGTTTGAGGGGCTCCTACGAGCAGTACTTC. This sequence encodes CSASLRGSYEQYF.